The clone carrying this T cell receptor beta chain is categorized as large (0.1 to 1%). In the original workflow: Using reference gene primer amplification, nucleated cell counts were estimated. Measured with immunoSEQ multiplex PCR; TCRdb has only the in-frame clones, and not every one. V and J calls and clone size are as listed in that table; D and trimming were resolved from the DNA. The data contain roughly 6,600 clones, around 89% of them singletons. These data are taken from a study of blood T cell repertoires in COVID-19. Study background: The samples span acute and convalescent COVID-19 from the United States, Italy and Spain. The cDNA or gDNA used as material had been derived from T cells, B-cell-depleted T cells, or PBMCs.

The sample comprised peripheral blood. The sequence came from a human donor in a cohort sampled during active COVID-19. The donor label of this sample is uncertain.

This CDR3 reads CASSESLRTGLYGYTF. The CDR3 DNA follows: TGTGCCAGCAGTGAAAGTCTTAGGACAGGTCTATATGGCTACACCTTC. The gene calls are TRBV6-1 and TRBJ1-2, with 7 bases that match TRBD1. Losses at the gene ends were 2 bases for V and 5 bases for J; bases not matched to a gene: 11. The CDR3 is 16 residues long. Germline V lookup: CDR1 MNHNS, CDR2 SASEGT.